This T cell receptor (beta chain) was found in a study of tissue T cells after allogeneic stem cell transplantation. Overall study results and limits: Tissue-detected TCR repertoire was only partly captured by blood and spleen T cells. TCR repertoires tracked anatomic similarity, regardless of disease or transplant status. Some tissue clones might be persisting host cells; their alloreactivity or antigen specificity was not determined.

On this clone: Its antigen is undetermined. The genes are named according to mouse. The read ends 1 residue before the CDR3 terminus; that terminus is restored from the germline J gene.

Sequencing was performed with immunoSEQ multiplex PCR; in TCRdb, only in-frame clones are kept and a portion is missing. The data contain 2,000 to 2,500 clones, approximately 45% of them singletons. The time point was: mouse harvest day 14 after allogeneic transplant. Each mouse received 10^7 T-cell-depleted marrow cells plus 10^6 splenic CD5+ T cells by tail vein. This mouse GVHD model was MHC-mismatched B6 to BALB/c, profiled day 7 or 14. This CDR3 region has 13 residues. Trimming removed 7 bases at V and 2 bases at J, with 10 bases between. Germline CDR1 and CDR2: NNHNN and SYGAGS (reference sequence).

J is TRBJ2-1 and V is TRBV13-2; D unclear. Input material: lymph node tissue. This sequence originates from a female BALB/c mouse given C57BL/6 T cells with graft-versus-host disease after an allogeneic hematopoietic cell transplant. Partial CDR3 DNA: TGTGCCAGCAGTGGGCAATACTATGCTGAGCAGTTC. This encodes CASSGQYYAEQF. In full, the CDR3 reads CASSGQYYAEQFF.